These T cell receptor beta chains were read from a single sample in a study of T cells in Graves' hyperthyroidism and ophthalmopathy. Each CDR3 protein is one row after TCRdb ran MiXCR on the multiplex PCR reads. Of roughly 700,000 distinct CDR3 sequences listed, just over 35% are singletons. The sample taken for sequencing was blood. The receptors were gathered from a woman in her 40s with Graves' hyperthyroidism. The CDR3 runs from the conserved cysteine through the conserved F or W. D genes are given only for firm matches. Clone size, where shown, is once, few, many, or a class for clones that have expanded.

.,TRBJ2-7,.,TRBV6-6,CASSVLGEAAGDF,TGTGCCAGCAGTGTATTAGGGGAGGCCGCCGGGGACTTC
few,TRBJ1-1,.,TRBV7-9,CASSLSQGNTEAFF,TGTGCCAGCAGCCTCTCACAGGGGAACACTGAAGCTTTCTTT
once,TRBJ2-6,TRBD1,TRBV9,CASSWGQTNVLTF,TGTGCCAGCAGCTGGGGACAGACCAACGTCCTGACTTTC
many,TRBJ2-7,.,TRBV4-3,CASSQERGMGEQYF,TGCGCCAGCAGCCAAGAACGGGGTATGGGCGAGCAGTACTTC
.,TRBJ2-7,TRBD1,TRBV19,CASSKGADSYEQYF,TGTGCCAGTAGTAAGGGGGCAGACTCCTACGAGCAGTACTTC
few,TRBJ1-4,TRBD1,TRBV20-1,CSARPGTGGEKLFF,TGCAGTGCTAGGCCCGGGACAGGGGGTGAAAAACTGTTTTTT
.,TRBJ2-2,TRBD2,TRBV10-1,CASSYSGGGGAPGELFF,TGTGCCAGCAGTTACAGTGGGGGCGGGGGGGCCCCCGGGGAGCTGTTTTTT
few,TRBJ1-2,TRBD1,TRBV28,CASSPPTGVYTF,TGTGCCAGCAGTCCACCGACAGGGGTCTACACCTTC
many,TRBJ1-6,.,TRBV13,CASSVSPTNSPLHF,TGTGCCAGCAGCGTAAGTCCAACGAATTCACCCCTCCACTTT
.,TRBJ2-2,.,TRBV5-5,CASSLGSGDLTGELFF,TGTGCCAGCAGCTTGGGGTCAGGGGATCTGACCGGGGAGCTGTTTTTT
many,TRBJ1-1,TRBD1,TRBV20-1,CSADTGTGGTEAFF,TGCAGTGCTGACACCGGGACAGGGGGCACTGAAGCTTTCTTT
few,TRBJ1-2,.,TRBV6-5,CASSQVGEGDYGYTF,TGTGCCAGCAGTCAAGTAGGAGAAGGGGACTATGGCTACACCTTC
few,TRBJ1-1,TRBD1,TRBV20-1,CSARDPGQSLKAYTEAFF,TGCAGTGCTAGAGACCCGGGACAGAGCCTAAAGGCCTACACTGAAGCTTTCTTT
.,TRBJ1-5,TRBD1,TRBV15,CATSGPGLADRGLGQPQHF,TGTGCCACCAGCGGTCCGGGACTAGCGGACAGGGGGTTAGGCCAGCCCCAGCATTTT
once,TRBJ2-5,.,TRBV10-3,CASSERSETQYF,TGTGCCAGCAGTGAGCGGTCCGAGACCCAGTACTTC
many,TRBJ1-2,.,TRBV20-1,CSATRQAQGGYTF,TGCAGTGCCACCCGACAGGCTCAAGGGGGCTACACCTTC
few,TRBJ1-5,.,TRBV10-3,CASSDGGYQPQHF,TGTGCCAGCAGTGACGGGGGATATCAGCCCCAGCATTTT
.,TRBJ2-5,.,TRBV7-9,CASSHRVETQYF,TGTGCCAGCAGCCATAGAGTGGAGACCCAGTACTTC
many,TRBJ1-2,.,TRBV19,CASSTGSRIEGYTF,TGTGCCAGTAGTACAGGGTCACGGATTGAGGGCTACACCTTC
many,TRBJ1-3,TRBD1,TRBV7-8,CASSSWTGEVAGNTIYF,TGTGCCAGCAGCTCATGGACAGGGGAGGTGGCTGGAAACACCATATATTTT
many,TRBJ1-1,TRBD1,TRBV6-6,CASRKGQGGAEAFF,TGTGCCAGTCGAAAGGGACAGGGGGGAGCTGAAGCTTTCTTT
.,TRBJ2-6,TRBD1,TRBV13,CASSPDRAGANVLTF,TGTGCCAGCAGCCCCGACAGGGCTGGGGCCAACGTCCTGACTTTC
many,TRBJ1-1,.,TRBV28,CASSLGDGEAFF,TGTGCCAGCAGTTTGGGTGATGGAGAAGCTTTCTTT
many,TRBJ2-7,TRBD2,TRBV7-9,CASSFSGTPYEQYF,TGTGCCAGCAGCTTTAGCGGGACACCCTACGAGCAGTACTTC
.,TRBJ1-1,.,TRBV7-9,CASSITGRVTEAFF,TGTGCCAGCAGCATTACAGGGAGGGTCACTGAAGCTTTCTTT
.,TRBJ2-3,.,TRBV24-1,CATSGGRLAARDTQYF,TGTGCCACCAGTGGAGGGAGGCTCGCGGCTCGGGATACGCAGTATTTT
.,TRBJ2-5,.,TRBV6-1,CASSSIGQETQYF,TGTGCCAGCAGTTCCATAGGACAAGAGACCCAGTACTTC
many,TRBJ1-5,.,TRBV12-3/TRBV12-4,CASSLDGYQPQHF,TGTGCCAGCAGTTTAGACGGGTATCAGCCCCAGCATTTT
few,TRBJ2-3,.,TRBV7-9,CASSPQGPTDTQYF,TGTGCCAGCAGCCCGCAGGGGCCCACAGATACGCAGTATTTT
.,TRBJ1-1,.,TRBV24-1,CASSLSPPAARGAEAFF,TGTGCCAGCAGTTTATCTCCCCCGGCCGCCCGAGGAGCTGAAGCTTTCTTT
.,TRBJ1-6,.,TRBV7-2,CASSPLQGGNNSPLHF,TGTGCCAGCAGCCCACTGCAGGGTGGTAATAATTCACCCCTCCACTTT
many,TRBJ2-7,TRBD1,TRBV13,CASSSGQGEGYEQYF,TGTGCCAGCAGCTCCGGACAGGGAGAAGGGTACGAGCAGTACTTC
.,TRBJ2-5,.,TRBV6-5,CASSSAGPQETQYF,TGTGCCAGCAGTTCCGCAGGGCCCCAAGAGACCCAGTACTTC
few,TRBJ2-7,.,TRBV6-1,CASSETGNSYEQYF,TGTGCCAGCAGTGAAACAGGCAACTCCTACGAGCAGTACTTC
many,TRBJ1-5,.,TRBV19,CASSRQGNQPQHF,TGTGCCAGCAGCCGACAAGGCAATCAGCCCCAGCATTTT
.,TRBJ1-1,.,TRBV24-1,CATSDLGPREAFF,TGTGCCACCAGTGATTTGGGACCGCGCGAAGCTTTCTTT
many,TRBJ1-5,.,TRBV24-1,CATSDHRVNQPQHF,TGTGCCACCAGTGATCACAGGGTAAATCAGCCCCAGCATTTT
.,TRBJ1-1,.,TRBV6-6,CASSYPQGGGGTEAFF,TGTGCCAGCAGTTATCCTCAAGGGGGGGGTGGCACTGAAGCTTTCTTT
.,TRBJ2-3,.,TRBV7-9,CASSISWDTQYF,TGTGCCAGCAGCATCTCCTGGGATACGCAGTATTTT
many,TRBJ1-2,TRBD1,TRBV24-1,CATSDLAGGTDGYTF,TGTGCCACCAGTGATCTTGCAGGGGGGACAGATGGCTACACCTTC
.,TRBJ2-5,.,TRBV5-4,CASSRPYRVPETQYF,TGTGCCAGCAGCCGACCTTACAGGGTCCCGGAGACCCAGTACTTC
many,TRBJ1-2,.,TRBV7-9,CATPLSQTSYGYTF,TGTGCCACCCCCCTAAGTCAGACTTCGTATGGCTACACCTTC
.,TRBJ1-5,.,TRBV30,CAWSVQEDQPQHF,TGTGCCTGGAGTGTCCAGGAGGATCAGCCCCAGCATTTT
.,TRBJ1-2,.,TRBV24-1,CATSETDRYYGYTF,TGTGCCACCAGTGAGACAGACAGATACTATGGCTACACCTTC
few,TRBJ1-1,.,TRBV18,CASSPTIIQPNTEAFF,TGTGCCAGCTCACCAACGATCATCCAGCCGAACACTGAAGCTTTCTTT
.,TRBJ2-2,TRBD1,TRBV5-6,CASSRTRDRVQPGTGELFF,TGTGCCAGCAGCCGGACGAGGGACAGGGTGCAGCCGGGCACCGGGGAGCTGTTTTTT
many,TRBJ1-4,.,TRBV2,CASRAGQSNEKLFF,TGTGCCAGCAGGGCCGGACAGTCTAATGAAAAACTGTTTTTT
.,TRBJ2-2,TRBD1,TRBV7-2,CATRGTGGAGELFF,TGTGCCACCCGGGGGACAGGGGGGGCCGGGGAGCTGTTTTTT